This T cell receptor (beta chain) was recorded in a study of CD8 T cells in Susac syndrome. Reverse transcription of roughly 0.5 to 1 ug RNA used random hexamers. TCRdb reanalysed the immunoSEQ multiplex PCR reads using MiXCR and keeps one entry per CDR3 protein. The profile shows 95,000 to 150,000 distinct CDR3 sequences, nearly 96% of them singletons. The germline gives CDR1 SGHRS, CDR2 YFSETQ. This CDR3 contains 12 residues. Trimming took 1 base from V and 5 from J, leaving 6 bases between them. The sequence derives from a human donor with Susac syndrome. The material sequenced was CD4+ T cells from PBMCs. The chain is built from TRBV5-1 and TRBJ2-5; D gene unclear. CDR3 loop: CASSLLDETQYF. The CDR3 DNA reads as TGCGCCAGCAGCTTGCTGGATGAGACCCAGTACTTC.